Following are 10 T cell receptor beta chains from one sample sequenced in a study of brain T cells in children with intractable seizures. Assay used: immunoSEQ multiplex PCR; TCRdb lists only in-frame clones, some missing. The data contain over 95,000 clones, 94% of them singletons. Sequenced material: peripheral blood, taken at surgery. The receptors originated from a boy less than two years old with hemimegalencephaly and intractable seizures.

This chain joins TRBV20-1 and TRBJ2-3; 9 bases line up with TRBD2. The germline V gene encodes CDR1 DFQATT and CDR2 SNEGSKA (reference sequence). After removal of 3 bases from V and 2 bases from J, the junction contained 6 bases not matched to a gene. CDR3 length equals 15 residues. CDR3: CSASLLAGLTDTQYF. As DNA, the CDR3 is TGCAGTGCTAGTCTGCTAGCGGGACTCACAGATACGCAGTATTTT.

The J gene is TRBJ2-3, the V gene TRBV19, with TRBD1 identical over 10 bases. Looked up from germline, CDR1 is LNHDA and CDR2 is SQIVND (reference sequence). The V segment lost 3 bases and the J segment 4 bases; nucleotides outside the gene matches: 4. The CDR3 runs to 15 residues. CDR3 loop: CASSIRDRGPDTQYF. CDR3 DNA sequence: TGTGCCAGTAGTATCCGGGACAGGGGTCCAGATACGCAGTATTTT.

The chain carries TRBV7-8 and TRBJ1-1, with no clear D. The CDR3 contains 14 residues. Germline-derived CDR1 and CDR2 are SGHVS and FQNEAQ. Trimming removed 0 bases at V and 1 base at J, with 6 bases between. The chain's CDR3 is CASSLAAGNTEAFF. The CDR3 DNA reads as TGTGCCAGCAGCTTAGCGGCAGGGAACACTGAAGCTTTCTTT. Combining the CDR3 with reference TRBV7-8 and TRBJ1-1 gives the whole variable domain GAGVSQSPRYKVAKRGQDVALRCDPISGHVSLFWYQQALGQGPEFLTYFQNEAQLDKSGLPSDRFFAERPEGSVSTLKIQRTQQEDSAVYLCASSLAAGNTEAFFGQGTRLTVV.

This clone was detected a few times. The chain has TRBV15 and TRBJ1-6, with D tentatively TRBD1 (5 bases). CDR3 size: 16 residues. Germline CDR1 and CDR2: LNHNV and YYDKDF (reference sequence). V lost 0 bases to trimming and J lost 9 bases, with 15 bases between them. The CDR3 DNA follows: TGTGCCACCAGCAGAGATCGGGAGGGCGGGGGTTCACCCCTCCACTTT. It codes for CATSRDREGGGSPLHF.

The chain combines TRBV5-6 with TRBJ2-3; D gene uncertain. The length of the CDR3 is 15 residues. Germline assignment: CDR1 SGHDT and CDR2 YYEEEE. V lost 1 base and J lost 9, with 18 bases in between. CDR3 protein: CASSLSPRTEWTQYF. The CDR3 nucleotides are TGTGCCAGCAGCTTGTCTCCTAGAACGGAGTGGACGCAGTATTTT.

The V gene is TRBV5-1, the J gene TRBJ2-7; 7 bases map to TRBD2. The J segment lost 3 bases and the V segment lost 1 base, leaving 10 bases of the junction unmatched. The CDR3 contains 16 residues. The germline gives CDR1 SGHRS, CDR2 YFSETQ. Here the CDR3 DNA reads TGCGCCAGCAGCTTGATTACCGGGGCTAGCGGCTACGAGCAGTACTTC. It specifies CASSLITGASGYEQYF.

This sequence joins TRBV5-1 and TRBJ1-1, with D possibly TRBD1 on 5 matching bases. Trimming stripped 1 base from V and 3 bases from J, with 10 bases between. Germline V gene sequence: CDR1 SGHRS, CDR2 YFSETQ. This CDR3 is built from 14 residues. The CDR3 DNA sequence: TGCGCCAGCAGCTTGATGGGGCCGGACACTGAAGCTTTCTTT. It specifies CASSLMGPDTEAFF.

CDR3 in amino acids: CASSADTPLYEQYF. CDR3 nucleotides: TGCGCCAGCAGCGCCGACACTCCCCTCTACGAGCAGTACTTC. V usage is TRBV5-1 and J usage is TRBJ2-7, with D hard to call. Deletions cut 4 bases from V and 3 bases from J, with 14 bases between. The CDR3 runs 14 residues. CDR1 SGHRS and CDR2 YFSETQ come from the germline V gene.

This rearrangement joins TRBV28 to TRBJ2-7; 7 nucleotides agree with TRBD2. J was trimmed by 1 base and V by 4 bases; bases with no gene match: 7. The length of the CDR3 is 15 residues. CDR1 is MDHEN, CDR2 SYDVKM, per germline. This chain's CDR3 is CASSSPGGWSYEQYF. CDR3 bases: TGTGCCAGCAGTTCCCCCGGGGGGTGGTCCTACGAGCAGTACTTC.

This clone was seen only once. This sequence joins TRBV2 and TRBJ2-3; the match to TRBD2 covers 8 bases. Germline CDR1 is SNHLY and CDR2 is FYNNEI. The trim removed 6 bases at V and 4 bases at J, leaving 3 bases unmatched. This CDR3 has 13 amino acids. The CDR3 region is CASRGTRADTQYF. The CDR3 region has the DNA TGTGCCAGCAGAGGGACTAGGGCAGATACGCAGTATTTT.